Below are 4 T cell receptor beta chains sequenced from a single sample in a study of blood T cell repertoires in COVID-19. TCRdb's table, derived via immunoSEQ multiplex PCR, lists solely in-frame clones and lacks some. This sample has 150,000 to 180,000 clones; roughly 84% occur once, and the top ten carry about 0.63%. The sample was peripheral blood. Receptor source: a man in his sixties with COVID-19, enrolled during active disease.

Worth noting for this clone: Within the sample, other DNA sequences also encode this same CDR3. The gene calls are TRBV3-1 (or the pseudogene TRBV3-2) and TRBJ1-6; 8 nucleotides align to TRBD1. Germline V gene sequence: CDR1 LGHDT, CDR2 YNNKEL (reference sequence). Trimming at V came to 6 bases and at J to 6 bases, leaving 4 bases not matched to a gene. The CDR3 is 14 amino acids. The CDR3 reads CASSQTGGNSPLHF. Here the CDR3 DNA reads TGTGCCAGCAGTCAAACAGGGGGTAATTCACCCCTCCACTTT.

The genes are TRBV28 and TRBJ2-7; TRBD1 matches 9 bases. This CDR3 has 14 amino acids. Germline-derived CDR1 and CDR2 are MDHEN and SYDVKM. V lost 5 bases and J lost 3; bases outside the gene matches: 5. The CDR3 loop is CASSLTGQGYEQYF. In DNA, the CDR3 is TGTGCCAGCAGTCTAACGGGACAGGGCTACGAGCAGTACTTC.

This chain links TRBV4-2 with TRBJ1-1; D possibly corresponds to TRBD1 (6 bases). The CDR3 runs 16 residues. Trimming shortened V by 1 base and J by 4 bases, and 16 bases separated the two germline ends. From germline, CDR1 is LGHNA and CDR2 YNFKEQ. Here the CDR3 DNA reads TGTGCCAGCAGCCAAGGGATTCTGGGGGCGATCACTGAAGCTTTCTTT. This translates into CASSQGILGAITEAFF.

This clone was detected once. V and J are TRBV7-9 and TRBJ1-1, with a weak D call TRBD1 (6 bases). Trimming removed 1 base at V and 5 bases at J, with 14 bases between. Germline V gives CDR1 SEHNR, CDR2 FQNEAQ (reference sequence). The CDR3 sequence is 15 residues long. The CDR3 protein is CASSLGAGVGTEAFF. CDR3 DNA: TGTGCCAGCAGCTTAGGGGCAGGGGTAGGAACTGAAGCTTTCTTT.